Detailed here is one TCR beta chain. This entry belongs to a study of control samples from healthy donors and cancer patients. Libraries were prepared by immunoSEQ multiplex PCR; TCRdb keeps only in-frame clonotypes and omits some of them. This table has some 220,000 clones, over 90% appearing once. This CDR3 comprises 14 residues. The V gene's germline CDR1 is SGDLS and CDR2 YYNGEE. With 1 base clipped from V and 7 bases from J, the junction kept 3 bases outside the gene matches. V is TRBV9 and J is TRBJ2-2; 8 positions match TRBD1. Sample: blood. This TCR was recovered from a man in his fifties in good health. The CDR3 loop reads CASSVNRGFGELFF. DNA for the CDR3: TGTGCCAGCAGCGTAAACAGGGGGTTCGGGGAGCTGTTTTTT. Variable domain in full (rest from reference TRBV9 and TRBJ2-2): DSGVTQTPKHLITATGQRVTLRCSPRSGDLSVYWYQQSLDQGLQFLIQYYNGEERAKGNILERFSAQQFPDLHSELNLSSLELGDSALYFCASSVNRGFGELFFGEGSRLTVL.